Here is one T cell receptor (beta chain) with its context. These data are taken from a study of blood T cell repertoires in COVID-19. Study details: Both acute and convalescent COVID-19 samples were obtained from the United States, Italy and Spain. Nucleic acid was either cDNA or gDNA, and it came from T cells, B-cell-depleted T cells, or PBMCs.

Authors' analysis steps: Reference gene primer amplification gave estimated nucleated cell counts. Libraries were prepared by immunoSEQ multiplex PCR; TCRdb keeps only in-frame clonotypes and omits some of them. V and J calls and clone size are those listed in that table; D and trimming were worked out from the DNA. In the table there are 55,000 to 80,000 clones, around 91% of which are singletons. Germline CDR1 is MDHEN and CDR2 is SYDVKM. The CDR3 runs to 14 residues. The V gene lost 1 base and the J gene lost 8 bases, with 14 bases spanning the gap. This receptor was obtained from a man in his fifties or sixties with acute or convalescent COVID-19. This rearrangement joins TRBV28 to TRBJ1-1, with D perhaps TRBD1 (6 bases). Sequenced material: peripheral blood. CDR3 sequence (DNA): TGTGCCAGCAGTTTATACAGGGAAGGGTTGGAAGCTTTCTTT. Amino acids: CASSLYREGLEAFF.